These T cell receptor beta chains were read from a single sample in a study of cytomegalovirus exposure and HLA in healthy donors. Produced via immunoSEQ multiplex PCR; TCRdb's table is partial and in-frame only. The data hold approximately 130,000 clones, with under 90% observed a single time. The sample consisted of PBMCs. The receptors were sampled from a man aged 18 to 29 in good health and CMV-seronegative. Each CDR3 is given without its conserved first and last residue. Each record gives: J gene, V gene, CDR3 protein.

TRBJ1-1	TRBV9	ASRPGQGGMNTEAF
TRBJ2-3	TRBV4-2	ASSQGTSGGGTDTQY
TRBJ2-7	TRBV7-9	ASSPRTGLGYEQY
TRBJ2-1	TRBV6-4	ASSEEGAGVKNEQF
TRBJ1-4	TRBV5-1	ASSLGDRTGLRTNEKLF
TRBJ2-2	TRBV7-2	ASSLGQGRTGELF
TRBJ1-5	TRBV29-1	SVSSSDGRSYSNQPQH
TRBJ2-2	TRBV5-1	ASSSDSNTGELF
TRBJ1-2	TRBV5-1	ASSLYLSSGYT
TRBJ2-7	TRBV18	ASSPRDSSYEQY
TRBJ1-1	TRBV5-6	ASSLAGLTEAF